This T cell receptor (beta chain) derives from a study of shared T cell receptors in the human thymus (dated by TCRdb to the early 2020s). A note on the overall study: The study examined how the human thymus generates shared, self-reactive T-cell receptor alpha chains.

Library construction relied on the immunoSEQ multiplex PCR assay. In its TCRdb copy, this immuneACCESS table keeps in-frame sequences only and misses some clones. Where compared with another copy, unresolved V genes explain less than half of these, and the others have no known cause. Recorded for this sample are fewer than 700,000 clones; around nine tenths of them occurred a single time. 0.0095% to 0.013% of the sample rests with the top ten. For this clone: Its antigen has not been determined. The record has no base qualities; no much larger clone is one base away.

The CDR3 goes from the cysteine to the phenylalanine over 16 residues. Only the CDR3 portion is preserved as DNA: 48 bases, with reading frame beginning at the first base. V was cut back by 0 bases and J by 4 bases, leaving a gap of 15 bases between them. Reading the germline V gene gives CDR1 LGHNT and CDR2 FRNRAP. The data were also submitted as part of a second study, on human thymus T cells. The other study reports the following: Immunologically healthy infants undergoing open corrective cardiac surgery for congenital heart defects in Finland were used as donors. Thymus tissue was obtained as surgical resects removed during corrective cardiac surgery. Usage of V and J gene segments appeared to be biased in both the thymic and the peripheral blood repertoires. The related research found that thymic TCR repertoires overlapped highly between unrelated individuals. The study characterized TCR alpha and beta repertoires from under 10 infant thymus samples and a few related peripheral blood samples. The cohort included six male and a couple of female infants, with donor ages spanning 7 to 244 days. Thymocytes were mechanically released from the tissue and were stored as pellets of roughly 10-32 million cells at -70 degrees C. Genomic DNA was extracted from frozen cell pellets with a QIAsymphony instrument. TCRB and TCRAD loci were amplified from a standardized quantity of quality-controlled genomic DNA using the immunoSEQ multiplex PCR assay. Amplicons spanned the V(D)J region at a length sufficient to cover the CDR3 and identify V and J genes. The amplicons were sequenced on an Illumina platform via the commercial immunoSEQ service. Primer bias and sequencing errors were corrected as previously described, and TCRAD and TCRB were defined on the basis of the IMGT database. immunoSEQ Analyzer 3.0 and VDJTools were used for repertoire analysis, which covered basic statistics, V/J segment usage, diversity estimates, rarefaction and pairwise overlap. Diversity was estimated with Chao1, ChaoE, Efron-Thisted, Shannon and inverse Simpson indices, and also on datasets down-sampled to the smallest sample. For repertoire overlap, CDR3 nucleotide sequence, V gene and J gene had to match strictly, and clustering was done by Jaccard-based multidimensional scaling. On average, roughly 740,000 unique TCRB clonotypes were obtained from thymus samples, compared with about 84,000 from blood samples.

The sequence links TRBV12-5 to TRBJ2-5; matching of 6 bases hints at TRBD1 as the D gene. This TCR derives from a boy less than two years old with a congenital heart defect. Donor details come from another sample of the same person, matched by shared clones. Sequencing was carried out using thymocytes. The bases read TGTGCTAGTGGTTTGGTACGGGCAGGGGATCCAGAGACCCAGTACTTC. Its protein reads: CASGLVRAGDPETQYF.